This T cell receptor (beta chain) derives from a study of shared clonotypes between healthy human individuals. Study at large: For every donor, three CD4 naive, three CD4 memory, two CD8 naive and one CD8 memory plates were used.

Overall study results and limits: Few donors restricted represented genetic and exposure-history diversity.

The CDR3 is 11 amino acids. V shed 6 bases, J shed 6 bases, and the junction held 0 bases outside the gene matches. CDR1 and CDR2 (germline): SGDLS, YYNGEE. Here immunoSEQ multiplex PCR was the method, and the copy in TCRdb shows in-frame clones only, minus some. Of roughly 1.4 million clones listed, roughly 98.5% are singletons. On this clone itself: Its antigen is not known.

Sequencing was carried out using naive CD4+ T cells sorted from blood. The subset was: CD45RA+ positively selected. The chain combines TRBV9 with TRBJ2-4; 7 bases align to TRBD1. This sequence was found in a man in his thirties or forties in good health. CDR3 in amino acids: CASTGGNIQYF. The DNA of the CDR3 is TGTGCCAGCACAGGGGGAAACATTCAGTACTTC.